This T cell receptor (beta chain) was observed in a study of siplizumab effects on memory and regulatory T cells. Per the germline V gene, CDR1 is MDHEN and CDR2 is SYDVKM. V lost 5 bases to trimming and J lost 5 bases, with 8 bases between them. This CDR3 is built from 12 residues. Generated by immunoSEQ multiplex PCR, the TCRdb table keeps only in-frame clones and is missing some. The table includes tens of thousands of clones, around 98% detected once. The sequenced sample was naive CD8+ T cells sorted from blood. The chain carries TRBV28 and TRBJ2-3; the D is unclear. This TCR was sampled from a human donor in good health. The CDR3 here is CASSPGIDTQYF. DNA of the CDR3: TGTGCCAGCAGTCCCGGCATAGATACGCAGTATTTT.